The subject of this entry is one T cell receptor (beta chain). Its antigen is undetermined. These data come from a study of T cells after yellow fever vaccination. Study results and limitations: A small share of clonotypes appeared in both CD4 and CD8 compartments. At 96% for CD4 and 70% to 90% for CD8, most primary-vaccination clones showed up again after the booster. Researchers cautioned that FACS-sorted repertoires could harbor abundant clonotypes contaminating from the bulk population.

For TCR, cDNA came from 5'RACE template switching, which added a universal primer site and UMIs. TCRdb ran MiXCR on the 5' RACE reads and lists one entry per CDR3 protein. The sample includes under 600,000 distinct CDR3 sequences, roughly 14% of them seen just once. The germline V and J ends were trimmed by 3 bases and 7 bases, with 10 bases remaining between them. This CDR3 is 12 amino acids long. The germline CDR1 and CDR2 sequences are SGDLS and YYNGEE. This clonotype was sampled from a man aged 25-40 years who received the YFV17D yellow fever vaccine. The chain recombines TRBV9 with TRBJ2-5; D gene ambiguous. The source material was PBMCs, sampled on the day of the yellow fever booster vaccination. The DNA for the CDR3 is TGTGCCAGCAGCGCAGAAGTCGGGACCCAGTACTTC. It specifies CASSAEVGTQYF.